This entry lists 29 T cell receptor beta chains sequenced from one sample in a study of blood T cells in healthy people across ages. Combining a sample-barcoded 5' primer with a J-beta primer mix, a second PCR ran for roughly 6 to 11 cycles. TCRdb reprocessed the 5' RACE reads with MiXCR, giving one entry per CDR3 protein. The profile shows fewer than 1 million distinct CDR3 sequences, approximately 44% of them singletons. The sequencing input was blood. The receptor set was obtained from a man aged 60 to 75 in good health.

This rearrangement joins TRBV5-1 to TRBJ2-7, with 8 bases lining up with TRBD1. Germline CDR1 and CDR2: SGHRS and YFSETQ. Trimming cost V 3 bases and J 0 bases; bases outside gene matches: 8. CDR3 length equals 16 residues. The DNA of the CDR3 is TGCGCCAGCAGCTGGGGTGGACAGGGCCGCTCCTACGAGCAGTACTTC. It yields the protein CASSWGGQGRSYEQYF.

The V and J genes are TRBV2 and TRBJ1-1, with a tentative D call TRBD1 (6 bases). V lost 7 bases and J lost 1, with 22 bases in between. The germline CDR1 and CDR2 sequences are SNHLY and FYNNEI. CDR3 length: 17 residues. The CDR3 DNA follows: TGTGCCAGCAAAAGGACAGCCGTAGGGGGTTCGAACACTGAAGCTTTCTTT. Amino acid sequence: CASKRTAVGGSNTEAFF.

The rearrangement joins TRBV7-2 to TRBJ1-1; TRBD1 agrees at 8 bases. The length of the CDR3 is 14 residues. J was trimmed by 10 bases and V by 5 bases; bases with no gene match: 12. Per germline, CDR1 SGHTA and CDR2 FQGNSA. CDR3 amino acids: CASSHQGASLGAFF. CDR3 in DNA: TGTGCCAGCAGCCATCAGGGGGCGTCGCTTGGAGCTTTCTTT. The full variable domain, rest sourced from reference TRBV7-2 and TRBJ1-1, is GAGVSQSPSNKVTEKGKDVELRCDPISGHTALYWYRQSLGQGLEFLIYFQGNSAPDKSGLPSDRFSAERTGGSVSTLTIQRTQQEDSAVYLCASSHQGASLGAFFGQGTRLTVV.

The chain recombines TRBV27 with TRBJ2-5; no clear D gene. The CDR3 is 11 residues long. V dropped 9 bases and J dropped 5 bases, with 10 bases sitting between them. Per the germline V gene, CDR1 is MNHEY and CDR2 is SMNVEV (reference sequence). CDR3 region: CASFNRETQYF. In DNA form, the CDR3 reads TGTGCCAGTTTCAATCGGGAGACCCAGTACTTC.

About this clonotype itself: A much larger clone lies a single base off, so this may be a read error. This chain links TRBV10-3 with TRBJ2-5; D not resolved. The V gene lost 4 bases and the J gene lost 2 bases, with 11 bases spanning the gap. The CDR3 runs 14 residues. The germline V gene encodes CDR1 ENHRY and CDR2 SYGVKD. The CDR3 DNA reads as TGTGCCATCAGTGGACGGGTGGGGCAAGAGACCCAGTACTTC. It is translated as CAISGRVGQETQYF.

V usage is TRBV7-6 and J usage is TRBJ1-4; a weak D match, TRBD1 (5 bases). The length of the CDR3 is 19 residues. Trimming removed 2 bases at V and 4 bases at J, with 23 bases between. Germline values: CDR1 SGHVS, CDR2 FNYEAQ. CDR3: CASSLMIYGAPGSNEKLFF. CDR3 DNA sequence: TGTGCCAGCAGCTTAATGATATACGGGGCACCTGGAAGTAATGAAAAACTGTTTTTT.

The CDR3 DNA is TGTGCCAGCAGCATAGGGCAGGCCTCCTACGAGCAGTACTTC. This sequence encodes CASSIGQASYEQYF. This chain links TRBV11-1 with TRBJ2-7; D unresolved. Trimming stripped 5 bases from V and 0 bases from J, with 11 bases between. Germline CDR1 SGHAT, CDR2 FQDESV (reference sequence). This CDR3 has 14 amino acids.

J is TRBJ2-5 and V is TRBV12-3 or TRBV12-4; D is undetermined. This CDR3 spans 14 amino acids. The V and J ends lost 4 bases and 1 base respectively, with 10 bases between them. The CDR3: CASSYAGSQETQYF. CDR3 coding DNA: TGTGCCAGCAGTTATGCCGGCTCCCAAGAGACCCAGTACTTC.

This clonotype was counted only a few times. V gene TRBV12-3 or TRBV12-4 combines with J gene TRBJ1-2; D is possibly TRBD1 (5 bases). The CDR3 sequence is 14 residues long. V was trimmed by 3 bases and J by 5 bases, leaving 13 bases between them. The CDR3 spells CASSLGPTGYGYTF. The CDR3, as DNA: TGTGCCAGCAGTTTGGGGCCGACGGGGTATGGCTACACCTTC.

The V and J genes are TRBV13 and TRBJ1-4; D call uncertain. The CDR3 length is 15 residues. Germline lookup yields CDR1 PRHDT and CDR2 FYEKMQ (reference sequence). Trimming pared 5 bases from V and 1 base from J, leaving 11 bases between. The CDR3 DNA reads TGTGCCAGCAGCGATGGTGGCCGAACTAATGAAAAACTGTTTTTT. Encoded protein: CASSDGGRTNEKLFF. The whole variable domain, remainder taken from reference TRBV13 and TRBJ1-4, is AAGVIQSPRHLIKEKRETATLKCYPIPRHDTVYWYQQGPGQDPQFLISFYEKMQSDKGSIPDRFSAQQFSDYHSELNMSSLELGDSALYFCASSDGGRTNEKLFFGSGTQLSVL.

The V and J genes are TRBV5-1 and TRBJ2-3; D unclear. V shed 5 bases and J shed 3 bases, with 13 bases lying between them. Germline V gene lookup returns CDR1 SGHRS and CDR2 YFSETQ. This CDR3 contains 14 residues. In nucleotides, the CDR3 is TGCGCCAGCAGTGGTGGTTTGGTGACAGATACGCAGTATTTT. Its protein product is CASSGGLVTDTQYF. The complete variable domain, with remaining parts taken from reference TRBV5-1 and TRBJ2-3, reads KAGVTQTPRYLIKTRGQQVTLSCSPISGHRSVSWYQQTPGQGLQFLFEYFSETQRNKGNFPGRFSGRQFSNSRSEMNVSTLELGDSALYLCASSGGLVTDTQYFGPGTRLTVL.

Only a few counts were recorded for this clonotype. This rearrangement joins TRBV6-1 to TRBJ2-7; 9 nucleotides agree with TRBD1. Germline values: CDR1 MNHNS, CDR2 SASEGT. The V and J ends lost 6 bases and 8 bases, in that order; junction bases with no gene match: 14. CDR3 length: 15 residues. CDR3 sequence (DNA): TGTGCCAGCAGCGAATGGCCGGGACAGGGCCGTCAGCAGTACTTC. As protein: CASSEWPGQGRQQYF.

The V and J genes are TRBV7-8 and TRBJ2-7, with D tentatively TRBD2 (6 bases). The J call is doubtful: the DNA matches TRBJ2-5 better. Germline V CDR1 and CDR2: SGHVS, FQNEAQ. The CDR3 is 15 residues long. The CDR3 is CASSLGRDSHRTQYF. The CDR3 DNA follows: TGTGCCAGCAGCTTAGGCCGGGACTCCCATAGGACCCAGTACTTC.

Points on this clonotype: Given a much more abundant clone one base away, this may be a read error. The V and J genes are TRBV18 and TRBJ1-5; no firm D call. Germline V lookup: CDR1 KGHSH, CDR2 LQKENI. This CDR3 spans 14 amino acids. The CDR3 here is CASSPIAENRPQHF. The CDR3 DNA follows: TGTGCCAGCTCACCAATTGCCGAGAATCGGCCCCAGCATTTT.

The chain joins TRBV20-1 to TRBJ2-3, with 7 bases fitting TRBD1. The junction had 3 bases not matched to a gene; V was cut back by 6 bases and J by 0 bases. This CDR3 region has 13 residues. The V gene's germline CDR1 is DFQATT and CDR2 SNEGSKA (reference sequence). The CDR3 nucleotides read TGCAGTGCAGTGGGACAGAGCACAGATACGCAGTATTTT. Amino acids: CSAVGQSTDTQYF.

This chain connects TRBV29-1 to TRBJ2-7, with D hard to call. Looked up from germline, CDR1 is SQVTM and CDR2 is ANQGSEA. This CDR3 contains 13 residues. With 4 bases removed from V and 0 bases from J, the gap between germline ends came to 10 bases. This CDR3 is CSVVIPGSYEQYF. The DNA for the CDR3 is TGCAGCGTTGTCATCCCGGGCTCCTACGAGCAGTACTTC.

This clonotype turned up a few times. The chain has TRBV6-4 and TRBJ2-3; TRBD1 aligns across 8 bases. CDR3 length: 14 residues. After removal of 3 bases from V and 6 bases from J, the junction contained 5 bases not matched to a gene. Germline V gene sequence: CDR1 MRHNA, CDR2 SNTAGT. The chain's CDR3 is CASSEQGAGDTQYF. CDR3 coding DNA: TGTGCCAGCAGTGAGCAGGGGGCTGGTGATACGCAGTATTTT.

The chain recombines TRBV6-5 with TRBJ2-6, with 8 bases fitting TRBD1. The V gene end was trimmed by 6 bases and the J gene end by 1 base; junction bases not matched to a gene: 5. This CDR3 has 16 residues. The germline V gene has CDR1 MNHEY and CDR2 SVGAGI. The DNA of the CDR3 is TGTGCCAGCAGGGCAGGGGGCGCGTCTGGGGCCAACGTCCTGACTTTC. It is translated as CASRAGGASGANVLTF.

A few counts support this clonotype. In DNA form, the CDR3 reads TGTGCCAGCACCGCGGGTCACGGGTGGGACGGCTACGAGCAGTACTTC. This encodes CASTAGHGWDGYEQYF. This chain links TRBV6-2 or TRBV6-3 with TRBJ2-7; D is possibly TRBD1 or TRBD2 (5 bases each). This CDR3 region has 16 residues. CDR1 and CDR2 (germline): MNHEY, SVGEGT. The V and J ends lost 7 bases and 3 bases respectively, with 22 bases between them.

This chain uses TRBV7-9 with TRBJ2-7, with 7 bases fitting TRBD1. The CDR3 is 15 residues long. CDR1 SEHNR and CDR2 FQNEAQ come from the germline V gene (reference sequence). With V trimmed by 4 bases and J by 2 bases, 8 bases remained unmatched. CDR3 residues: CASSSTGSAPYEQYF. For the CDR3, the DNA is TGTGCCAGCAGCTCGACAGGGAGTGCCCCCTACGAGCAGTACTTC.

The chain combines TRBV5-1 with TRBJ2-1, with TRBD2 matching over 10 bases. CDR1 is SGHRS, CDR2 YFSETQ, per germline. The CDR3 is made up of 17 amino acids. V lost 1 base and J lost 3; bases outside the gene matches: 7. CDR3 loop: CASSLLLAGAVYNEQFF. CDR3 DNA: TGCGCCAGCAGCTTGTTGCTAGCGGGGGCCGTCTACAATGAGCAGTTCTTC.

The gene calls are TRBV6-5 and TRBJ2-7; 12 nucleotides agree with TRBD2. Germline V gene data show CDR1 as MNHEY and CDR2 as SVGAGI. J was trimmed by 0 bases and V by 2 bases; bases with no gene match: 8. The CDR3 sequence is 18 residues long. In DNA, the CDR3 is TGTGCCAGCAGTTACCGTCCGACTAGCGGGGGACCCTCCTACGAGCAGTACTTC. It codes for CASSYRPTSGGPSYEQYF.

This clonotype was counted a single time. This chain connects TRBV7-8 to TRBJ2-1; a possible D gene is TRBD2 (7 bases). V dropped 5 bases and J dropped 0 bases, with 20 bases sitting between them. This CDR3 region has 18 residues. Germline loops: CDR1 SGHVS, CDR2 FQNEAQ. CDR3: CASSRYRASGSSYNEQFF. Here the CDR3 DNA reads TGTGCCAGCAGCCGTTACAGGGCTAGCGGAAGCTCCTACAATGAGCAGTTCTTC.

The J gene is TRBJ2-3, the V gene TRBV9, with D possibly matching TRBD2 (6 bases). This CDR3 is 15 amino acids long. Germline V gives CDR1 SGDLS, CDR2 YYNGEE. Trimming took 3 bases from V and 0 from J, leaving 11 bases between them. The CDR3 bases are TGTGCCAGCAGCGCGGGGAGGCCTAGCACAGATACGCAGTATTTT. Its translation: CASSAGRPSTDTQYF.

This clonotype was counted only a few times. The rearrangement links TRBV9 to TRBJ2-5, with 15 bases lining up with TRBD2. Looked up from germline, CDR1 is SGDLS and CDR2 is YYNGEE. The CDR3 consists of 18 residues. V was pared by 4 bases and J by 2 bases, with 9 bases of the junction left unmatched. The CDR3 DNA sequence: TGTGCCAGCAGCCTAGGACTAGCGGGGGGGCCTCGTCAAGAGACCCAGTACTTC. Protein: CASSLGLAGGPRQETQYF.

This clonotype occurred a few times. The chain joins TRBV5-1 to TRBJ2-6; D not resolved. V lost 1 base and J 0 bases, leaving 5 bases between the germline ends. This CDR3 spans 15 amino acids. Germline CDR1 and CDR2: SGHRS and YFSETQ. The CDR3 bases are TGCGCCAGCAGCTTGTCGCTCTCTGGGGCCAACGTCCTGACTTTC. Its translation: CASSLSLSGANVLTF.

This clonotype showed up just a few times. The rearrangement joins TRBV20-1 to TRBJ2-4, with unresolved D. The J call may be incorrect, as the DNA end agrees better with TRBJ2-7. The germline CDR1 and CDR2 sequences are DFQATT and SNEGSKA (reference sequence). This CDR3 is 10 amino acids long. CDR3 residues: CSASTHEQYF. Here the CDR3 DNA reads TGCAGTGCTTCTACTCACGAGCAGTACTTC.

This sequence joins TRBV20-1 and TRBJ2-3; 9 positions match TRBD1. Germline V CDR1 and CDR2: DFQATT, SNEGSKA (reference sequence). The CDR3 consists of 12 residues. In DNA, the CDR3 is TGCGGATGGGACAGGGAGGGAGATACGCAGTATTTT. Amino acids: CGWDREGDTQYF.

This clonotype has only a few counts. V and J are TRBV5-1 and TRBJ2-1, with D maybe TRBD1 (6 bases). The CDR3 runs to 15 residues. Trimming removed 0 bases at V and 9 bases at J, with 16 bases between. Germline V gene data show CDR1 as SGHRS and CDR2 as YFSETQ. The CDR3 DNA reads TGCGCCAGCAGCTTGGCCGATGGGCAGGGGTTTGAGCAGTTCTTC. This codes for CASSLADGQGFEQFF.